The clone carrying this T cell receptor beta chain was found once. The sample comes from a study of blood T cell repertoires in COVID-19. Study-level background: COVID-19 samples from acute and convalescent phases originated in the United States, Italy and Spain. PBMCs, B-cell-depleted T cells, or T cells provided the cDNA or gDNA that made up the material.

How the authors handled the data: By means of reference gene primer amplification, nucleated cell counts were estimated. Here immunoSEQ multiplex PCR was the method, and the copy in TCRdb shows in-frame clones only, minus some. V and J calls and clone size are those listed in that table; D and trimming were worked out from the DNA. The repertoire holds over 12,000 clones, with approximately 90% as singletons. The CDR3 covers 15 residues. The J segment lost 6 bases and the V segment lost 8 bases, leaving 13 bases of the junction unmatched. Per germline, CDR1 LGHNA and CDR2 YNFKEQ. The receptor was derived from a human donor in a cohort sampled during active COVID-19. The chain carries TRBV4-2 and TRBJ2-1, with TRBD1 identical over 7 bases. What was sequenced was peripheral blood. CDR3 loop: CASVADRANFNEQFF. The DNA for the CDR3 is TGTGCCAGCGTAGCTGACAGGGCCAACTTCAATGAGCAGTTCTTC.